This is a list of T cell receptor beta chains from one sample in a study of T cells after yellow fever vaccination. TCRdb re-called the 5' RACE reads through MiXCR, storing one row per CDR3 protein. Counted here are around 610,000 distinct CDR3 sequences, roughly 13% occurring once; the ten biggest clones make up about 14%. This material consisted of PBMCs, taken on the day of the yellow fever booster vaccination. The receptors derive from a man aged 30-40 years who received the YFV17D yellow fever vaccine. The CDR3 runs from the conserved cysteine through the conserved F or W.

>TRBJ2-5|TRBV20-1
CSAIAPGLGLETQYF
>TRBJ2-3|TRBV20-1
CSVWSGTDTQYF
>TRBJ2-4|TRBV12-3/TRBV12-4
CASSLSSRLDIQYF
>TRBJ2-3|TRBV4-3
CASSQSKDSGQGTDTQYF
>TRBJ2-1|TRBV7-2
CASSPGNYREQFF
>TRBJ2-3|TRBV19
CASSPWGLAGSEDTQYF
>TRBJ2-7|TRBV5-4
CASSPGVHSYEQYF
>TRBJ1-6|TRBV6-1
CASTHRGLISPLHF
>TRBJ2-5|TRBV10-3
CAISEHGRETQYF
>TRBJ1-6|TRBV5-8
CASSRASPHSPLHF
>TRBJ2-7|TRBV10-1
CASSDGPTENTYEQYF
>TRBJ2-5|TRBV12-3/TRBV12-4
CASSLSSGKETQYF
>TRBJ1-6|TRBV4-3
CASSQDGTVNSPLHF
>TRBJ2-2|TRBV12-3/TRBV12-4
CASRGGGNTGELFF